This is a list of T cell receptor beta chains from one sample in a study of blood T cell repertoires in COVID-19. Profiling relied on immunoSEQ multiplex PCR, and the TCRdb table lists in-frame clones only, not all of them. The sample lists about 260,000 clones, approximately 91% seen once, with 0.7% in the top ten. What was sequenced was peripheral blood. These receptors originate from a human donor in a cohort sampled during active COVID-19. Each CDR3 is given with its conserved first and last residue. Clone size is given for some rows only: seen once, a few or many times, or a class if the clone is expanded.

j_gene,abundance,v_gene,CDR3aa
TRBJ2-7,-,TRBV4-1,CASSQVGSYEQYF
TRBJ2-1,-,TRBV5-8,CASSLRSYNSYNEQFF
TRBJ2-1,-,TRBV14,CASSQNGQGSYNEQFF
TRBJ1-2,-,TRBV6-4,CASSPGQGPGYTF
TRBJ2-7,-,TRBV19,CASSGGTGSYEQYF
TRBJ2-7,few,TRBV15,CATSRGPAYEQYF
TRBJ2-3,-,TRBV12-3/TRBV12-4,CASSLVIDTQYF
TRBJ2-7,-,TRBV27,CASSFQGRIYEQYF
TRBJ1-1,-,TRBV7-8,CASSLQGKLITEAFF
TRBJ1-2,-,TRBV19,CASSMLGLNYGYTF
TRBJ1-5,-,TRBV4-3,CASSQDRGWGNSNQPQHF
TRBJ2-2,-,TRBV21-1,CASSKGQGGYTGELFF
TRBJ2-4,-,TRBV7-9,CASSLGQGAKNIQYF
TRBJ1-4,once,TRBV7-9,CASSFQGGNEKLFF
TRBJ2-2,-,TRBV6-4,CASSDSSRTGTGELFF
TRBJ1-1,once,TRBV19,CASNNRGAGAGAFF
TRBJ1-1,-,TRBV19,CASSTSGSEAFF
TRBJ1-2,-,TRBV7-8,CASSFDRVDYGYTF
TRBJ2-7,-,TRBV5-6,CASSLTGLNEQYF
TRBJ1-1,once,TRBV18,CASLTGMNTEAFF
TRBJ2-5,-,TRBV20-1,CSASAPDGGTQYF
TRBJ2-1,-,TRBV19,CASSIRDSSYNEQFF
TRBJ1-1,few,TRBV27,CASNRQGPNTEAFF
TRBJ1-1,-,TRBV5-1,CASSPRSMNTEAFF
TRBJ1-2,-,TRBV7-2,CASSYGTGYGYTF
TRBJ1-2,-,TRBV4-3,CASSQEGTGYYGYTF
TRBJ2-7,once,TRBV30,CAWTAGQGALFEQYF
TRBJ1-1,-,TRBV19,CASSIDRELPNTEAFF
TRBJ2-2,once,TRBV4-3,CASSQDLSGKPAGELFF
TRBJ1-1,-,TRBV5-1,CASSLSGQEAFF
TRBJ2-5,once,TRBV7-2,CASSFGGGGETQYF
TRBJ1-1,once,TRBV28,CASRPGGLAEAFF
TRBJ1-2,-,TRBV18,CASSQKQTGGYTF
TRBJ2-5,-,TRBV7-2,CASSKQGHQETQYF
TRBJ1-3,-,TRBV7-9,CASSGTTGGLEGNTIYF
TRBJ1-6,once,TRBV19,CASSFEDRAAPLHF
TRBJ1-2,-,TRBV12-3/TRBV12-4,CASSLGTARRAF
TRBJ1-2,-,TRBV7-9,CASSFEANYGYTF
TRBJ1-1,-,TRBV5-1,CASSFSQENTEAFF
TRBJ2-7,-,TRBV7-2,CASSLAGGYEQYF
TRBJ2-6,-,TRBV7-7,CASGGTGAGANVLTF
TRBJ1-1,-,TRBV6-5,CASTKSGGMNTEAFF
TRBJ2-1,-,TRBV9,CASSAWTSEQFF
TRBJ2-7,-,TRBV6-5,CASRNRDRGFYEQYF
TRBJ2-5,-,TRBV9,CASSVYSGQETQYF
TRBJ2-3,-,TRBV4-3,CASSQRLTDTQYF
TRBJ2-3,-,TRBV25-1,CASSEISGTRFGTDTQYF
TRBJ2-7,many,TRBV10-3,CAISLDRGDRGEQYF
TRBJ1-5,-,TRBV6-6,CASTPGSSNQPQHF
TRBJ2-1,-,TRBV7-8,CASSQGTREYNEQFF
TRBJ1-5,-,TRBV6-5,CASSYSGTGGQPQHF
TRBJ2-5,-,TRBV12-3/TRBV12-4,CASSLGGRGYF
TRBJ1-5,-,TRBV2,CASTRSPRGNQPQHF
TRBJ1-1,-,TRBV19,CASSINGGVDTEAFF
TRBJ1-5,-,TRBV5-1,CASSLEGQGMGQPQHF